These 10 T cell receptor beta chains came from one sample sequenced in a study of T-cell reconstitution after alpha-beta-depleted transplantation in children. Molecular barcoding with unique molecular identifiers was used for the TCRbeta library. Via MiXCR, TCRdb re-called the PCR reads, giving one row per CDR3 protein. The top ten hold 5% to 6.5% of the sample, which has around 190,000 distinct CDR3 sequences, approximately 6.3% seen once. Sequencing used PBMCs, obtained before TCRalphabeta/CD19-depleted stem cell transplant. All receptors come from a boy aged 2 to 10 with acute lymphoblastic leukemia, due to receive a stem cell transplant.

This clonotype was counted ten times or more. The V gene is TRBV12-3 or TRBV12-4, the J gene TRBJ1-4, with TRBD1 as a possible D gene (6 bases). V lost 3 bases and J 5 bases, leaving 10 bases between the germline ends. This CDR3 has 14 residues. CDR3: CASSLGHQNEKLFF. The CDR3 bases are TGTGCCAGCAGTTTGGGACATCAGAATGAAAAACTGTTTTTT.

V and J are TRBV4-3 and TRBJ2-3; a possible D gene is TRBD1 (6 bases). The CDR3 spans 15 residues. The germline V gene encodes CDR1 LGHNA and CDR2 YSLEER. V was shortened by 4 bases and J by 3 bases, with 14 bases between the two germline ends. The CDR3: CASSRGGGGTDTQYF. The DNA for the CDR3 is TGCGCCAGCAGCCGGGGTGGGGGCGGAACAGATACGCAGTATTTT.

This clonotype was seen a handful of times. The genes are TRBV28 and TRBJ1-1; D not resolved. With 1 base removed from V and 8 bases from J, the gap between germline ends came to 11 bases. The CDR3 has 13 residues. CDR1 and CDR2 (germline): MDHEN, SYDVKM. The DNA of the CDR3 is TGTGCCAGCAGTTTATTGGGCCTGCTCGAAGCTTTCTTT. Its translation is CASSLLGLLEAFF.

This clonotype has ten or more counts. The chain recombines TRBV5-6 with TRBJ1-2; D ambiguous. Germline V lookup: CDR1 SGHDT, CDR2 YYEEEE. V was clipped by 1 base and J by 3 bases, with 1 base between them. This CDR3 has 11 amino acids. CDR3 amino acids: CASSLHYGYTF. Here the CDR3 DNA reads TGTGCCAGCAGCTTGCACTATGGCTACACCTTC.

The V and J genes are TRBV5-5 and TRBJ2-7; 9 bases line up with TRBD1. The CDR3 extends over 18 amino acids. Unmatched junction bases numbered 13, after V lost 2 bases and J lost 1 base. The V gene's germline CDR1 is SGHKS and CDR2 YYEKEE (reference sequence). Here the CDR3 reads CASSLDRGLLFSSYEQYF. The DNA of the CDR3 is TGTGCCAGCAGCTTAGACAGGGGGTTACTCTTTTCATCCTACGAGCAGTACTTC.

The chain carries TRBV12-3 or TRBV12-4 and TRBJ2-7; TRBD1 might be the D (5 bases). This CDR3 contains 13 residues. V was clipped by 4 bases and J by 3 bases, with 10 bases between them. The chain's CDR3 is CASSSPDSYEQYF. The CDR3 nucleotides are TGTGCCAGCAGTTCCCCAGACAGCTACGAGCAGTACTTC.

This clonotype was recorded many times. DNA for the CDR3: TGCGCCAGCAGCCAAGAATTTGGGGGACAGGGCTTCGCAGATACGCAGTATTTT. This codes for CASSQEFGGQGFADTQYF. This sequence joins TRBV4-1 and TRBJ2-3; 9 nucleotides line up with TRBD1. V gave up 0 bases and J gave up 4 bases; unmatched junction bases: 11. Looked up from germline, CDR1 is MGHRA and CDR2 is YSYEKL. CDR3 length: 18 amino acids.

This clonotype was seen a few times. V gene TRBV15 combines with J gene TRBJ2-1; 7 nucleotides match TRBD1. The CDR3 has 16 residues. The trim removed 1 base at V and 2 bases at J, leaving 5 bases unmatched. The germline CDR1 and CDR2 sequences are LNHNV and YYDKDF (reference sequence). The CDR3 bases are TGTGCCACCAGCAGAGGTGGCAGGGGGACCTACAATGAGCAGTTCTTC. Translating gives CATSRGGRGTYNEQFF.

This clonotype occurred a few times. The rearrangement joins TRBV3-1 to TRBJ2-5; a possible D gene is TRBD1 (5 bases). The V gene lost 4 bases and the J gene lost 0 bases, with 18 bases spanning the gap. This CDR3 has 17 amino acids. Germline CDR1 LGHDT, CDR2 YNNKEL (reference sequence). CDR3 sequence reads: CASSLYLGRAYQETQYF. The CDR3 nucleotides are TGTGCCAGCAGCCTATACTTGGGCAGGGCGTACCAAGAGACCCAGTACTTC.

Many counts were recorded for this clonotype. The chain carries TRBV29-1 and TRBJ1-2, with D possibly being TRBD1 (5 bases). This CDR3 contains 12 residues. Trimming left V 4 bases short and J 3 bases short, with 9 bases between. Germline CDR1 is SQVTM and CDR2 is ANQGSEA. As DNA, the CDR3 is TGCAGCGTTGTTAAAGGGGACTATGGCTACACCTTC. It is translated as CSVVKGDYGYTF.